The 21 T cell receptor beta chains below were found in one sample sequenced in a study of cytomegalovirus exposure and HLA in healthy donors. PCR was performed using 60 Vbeta and 13 Jbeta primers. The data were produced by immunoSEQ multiplex PCR, yet TCRdb's version contains in-frame clones alone and is incomplete. The table includes roughly 120,000 clones, around 76% detected once. Sequences were obtained from PBMCs. The receptor set was obtained from a man aged 50-59 years in good health and CMV-seropositive.

This clone was seen more than once but under ten times. The chain is built from TRBV6-5 and TRBJ2-7; D might be TRBD1 (5 bases). Trimming removed 0 bases from V and 0 bases from J, with 9 bases in between. The CDR3 consists of 15 residues. The germline CDR1 and CDR2 sequences are MNHEY and SVGAGI. The CDR3 DNA is TGTGCCAGCAGTTACTCGCACAGGACCTCCTACGAGCAGTACTTC. The encoded protein is CASSYSHRTSYEQYF.

The chain couples TRBV5-6 to TRBJ2-1, with TRBD2 identical over 12 bases. The junction had 3 bases not matched to a gene; V was cut back by 3 bases and J by 5 bases. The CDR3 extends over 15 amino acids. Per germline, CDR1 SGHDT and CDR2 YYEEEE. Here the CDR3 reads CASSYWTSGNNEQFF. CDR3 in DNA: TGTGCCAGCAGCTATTGGACTAGCGGGAACAATGAGCAGTTCTTC.

In DNA, the CDR3 is TGTGCCAGCAGCCATTGGAGGAAAAATGGAAACACCATATATTTT. Protein sequence: CASSHWRKNGNTIYF. This sequence joins TRBV7-6 and TRBJ1-3; D is unclear. V lost 5 bases and J 3 bases, leaving 14 bases between the germline ends. The CDR3 has 15 amino acids. The germline gives CDR1 SGHVS, CDR2 FNYEAQ.

This rearrangement joins TRBV9 to TRBJ2-2; 11 bases align to TRBD2. The germline gives CDR1 SGDLS, CDR2 YYNGEE. The CDR3 consists of 18 residues. With V trimmed by 4 bases and J by 3 bases, 11 bases remained unmatched. This chain's CDR3 is CASSILAGVGSDTGELFF. The DNA of the CDR3 is TGTGCCAGCAGCATACTAGCGGGAGTGGGAAGCGACACCGGGGAGCTGTTTTTT.

In regard to this clone: The junction departs from germline at one end; a sequencing error may be responsible. The rearrangement uses TRBV7-8 and TRBJ2-7; weak D call: TRBD2 (5 bases). Germline-derived CDR1 and CDR2 are SGHVS and FQNEAQ. The CDR3 is 15 amino acids. The CDR3 region has the DNA TGTGCCAGCAGCCTAGCCGTAACAAGTTCCTACGAGCAGTACTTC. Translating gives CASSLAVTSSYEQYF. Based on the CDR3 plus reference TRBV7-8 and TRBJ2-7, the full variable domain is GAGVSQSPRYKVAKRGQDVALRCDPISGHVSLFWYQQALGQGPEFLTYFQNEAQLDKSGLPSDRFFAERPEGSVSTLKIQRTQQEDSAVYLCASSLAVTSSYEQYFGPGTRLTVT.

The chain couples TRBV7-2 to TRBJ2-7; D may be TRBD1 (6 bases). The germline gives CDR1 SGHTA, CDR2 FQGNSA. The V end was cut by 1 base, the J end by 4 bases, with 8 bases between. The CDR3 totals 13 residues. CDR3 residues: CASSLGGQYEQYF. Written as DNA, the CDR3 is TGTGCCAGCAGCTTAGGGGGGCAATACGAGCAGTACTTC. The whole variable domain, remainder taken from reference TRBV7-2 and TRBJ2-7, is GAGVSQSPSNKVTEKGKDVELRCDPISGHTALYWYRQSLGQGLEFLIYFQGNSAPDKSGLPSDRFSAERTGGSVSTLTIQRTQQEDSAVYLCASSLGGQYEQYFGPGTRLTVT.

This clone was picked up a small number of times. The rearrangement links TRBV19 to TRBJ2-7, with 14 bases aligning to TRBD2. The V gene end was trimmed by 3 bases and the J gene end by 2 bases; junction bases not matched to a gene: 3. This CDR3 has 16 amino acids. In germline, CDR1 is LNHDA, CDR2 SQIVND (reference sequence). CDR3 region: CASSMTSGRATYEQYF. As DNA, the CDR3 is TGTGCCAGTAGTATGACTAGCGGGAGGGCCACCTACGAGCAGTACTTC.

A remark on this clone: The identical CDR3 is also encoded by other nucleotide sequences in the sample. J is TRBJ2-7 and V is TRBV23-1, with D possibly being TRBD2 (7 bases). TRBV23-1 is noted as an ORF with a role that remains uncertain. CDR3 length: 16 residues. Trimming left V 10 bases short and J 1 base short, with 23 bases between. CDR3 amino acids: CATPRGALDKSYEQYF. Here the CDR3 DNA reads TGCGCCACCCCCCGGGGGGCCCTGGACAAATCCTACGAGCAGTACTTC.

The rearrangement uses TRBV7-2 and TRBJ1-6, with TRBD1 matching over 8 bases. Trimming at V came to 2 bases and at J to 1 base, leaving 7 bases not matched to a gene. Germline V gives CDR1 SGHTA, CDR2 FQGNSA. CDR3 length equals 18 residues. The CDR3 loop is CASSLITGGWSYNSPLHF. DNA of the CDR3: TGTGCCAGCAGCTTAATCACAGGGGGTTGGTCCTATAATTCACCCCTCCACTTT.

This rearrangement joins TRBV11-2 to TRBJ2-7, with D perhaps TRBD1 (6 bases). Germline CDR1 reads SGHAT; CDR2 reads FQNNGV. V lost 3 bases and J 2 bases, leaving 11 bases between the germline ends. The CDR3 has 14 amino acids. CDR3 residues: CASSFLQGAYEQYF. The CDR3 region has the DNA TGTGCCAGCAGCTTCCTACAGGGAGCCTACGAGCAGTACTTC.

The chain employs TRBV15 and TRBJ2-3, with 10 bases matching TRBD2. The V gene's germline CDR1 is LNHNV and CDR2 YYDKDF (reference sequence). The CDR3 is made up of 18 amino acids. V was pared by 1 base and J by 4 bases, with 11 bases of the junction left unmatched. CDR3 nucleotides: TGTGCCACCAGCAGAGGGGTAGCGGGGGGACTCAACGCAGATACGCAGTATTTT. This encodes CATSRGVAGGLNADTQYF.

This rearrangement joins TRBV29-1 to TRBJ1-2, with 7 nucleotides matching TRBD1. There are 13 residues in the CDR3. CDR1 is SQVTM, CDR2 ANQGSEA, per germline. V was clipped by 4 bases and J by 5 bases; unmatched bases: 7. CDR3 in amino acids: CSVGQGGWYGYTF. The CDR3 nucleotides are TGCAGCGTTGGACAGGGAGGATGGTATGGCTACACCTTC.

This clone occurred once. This rearrangement joins TRBV28 to TRBJ1-5, with D possibly TRBD1 on 6 matching bases. Germline V lookup: CDR1 MDHEN, CDR2 SYDVKM. CDR3 length: 12 residues. V was pared by 6 bases and J by 6 bases, with 9 bases between. The CDR3 coding sequence is TGTGCCAGCAGGCTACAGGGTCAGCCCCAGCATTTT. It specifies CASRLQGQPQHF.

The rearrangement joins TRBV6-5 to TRBJ1-2, with D possibly matching TRBD1 (5 bases). V gave up 0 bases and J gave up 6 bases, with 14 bases separating them. The CDR3 extends over 15 amino acids. CDR1 MNHEY and CDR2 SVGAGI come from the germline V gene. The CDR3 protein is CASSYSGGTGDGYTF. For the CDR3, the DNA is TGTGCCAGCAGTTACTCTGGGGGGACGGGTGATGGCTACACCTTC.

The chain has TRBV29-1 and TRBJ1-1; possibly TRBD1 for D (6 bases). The CDR3 is 12 amino acids. V was shortened by 7 bases and J by 4 bases, with 13 bases between the two germline ends. The V gene's germline CDR1 is SQVTM and CDR2 ANQGSEA. DNA for the CDR3: TGCAGCGGTACAGGGAGGGGCACTGAAGCTTTCTTT. This encodes CSGTGRGTEAFF. The whole variable domain, remainder taken from reference TRBV29-1 and TRBJ1-1, is SAVISQKPSRDICQRGTSLTIQCQVDSQVTMMFWYRQQPGQSLTLIATANQGSEATYESGFVIDKFPISRPNLTFSTLTVSNMSPEDSSIYLCSGTGRGTEAFFGQGTRLTVV.

The CDR3 DNA reads as TGTGCCAGTAGTACAGGACAGGAGAGCTCCTATAATTCACCCCTCCACTTT. Translation: CASSTGQESSYNSPLHF. The rearrangement joins TRBV19 to TRBJ1-6, with 7 bases that match TRBD1. The germline gives CDR1 LNHDA, CDR2 SQIVND (reference sequence). The CDR3 is 17 amino acids. J was trimmed by 0 bases and V by 4 bases; bases with no gene match: 6. Combining the CDR3 with reference TRBV19 and TRBJ1-6 gives the whole variable domain DGGITQSPKYLFRKEGQNVTLSCEQNLNHDAMYWYRQDPGQGLRLIYYSQIVNDFQKGDIAEGYSVSREKKESFPLTVTSAQKNPTAFYLCASSTGQESSYNSPLHFGNGTRLTVT.

The V and J genes are TRBV2 and TRBJ1-3, with D tentatively TRBD1 (5 bases). V was trimmed by 6 bases and J by 0 bases, leaving 15 bases between them. The CDR3 contains 16 residues. Germline values: CDR1 SNHLY, CDR2 FYNNEI. The DNA of the CDR3 is TGTGCCAGCAGCGGGTGGGGGGGGGTCTCTGGAAACACCATATATTTT. Its translation: CASSGWGGVSGNTIYF.

The V and J genes are TRBV10-2 and TRBJ2-3; maybe TRBD2 (5 bases). Trimming pared 4 bases from V and 9 bases from J, leaving 11 bases between. The germline V gene encodes CDR1 WSHSY and CDR2 SAAADI. The CDR3 has 12 amino acids. In DNA form, the CDR3 reads TGCGCCAGCAGTGGCCTAGCCCGAACGCAGTATTTT. It yields the protein CASSGLARTQYF.

The J gene is TRBJ2-1, the V gene TRBV29-1; perhaps TRBD2 as D (5 bases). V lost 6 bases to trimming and J lost 0 bases, with 15 bases between them. This CDR3 has 15 amino acids. CDR1 SQVTM and CDR2 ANQGSEA come from the germline V gene. The DNA for the CDR3 is TGCAGCGTAGAAAAAAGAGGGAGCTCCTACAATGAGCAGTTCTTC. Translation: CSVEKRGSSYNEQFF.

The chain employs TRBV4-2 and TRBJ1-5; D not resolved. Trimming cost V 0 bases and J 4 bases, with 10 bases left between them. Germline V CDR1 and CDR2: LGHNA, YNFKEQ. This CDR3 is 15 amino acids long. The CDR3 here is CASSQDSGANQPQHF. The CDR3 nucleotides are TGTGCCAGCAGCCAAGATAGCGGTGCTAATCAGCCCCAGCATTTT.

The J gene is TRBJ2-2, the V gene TRBV4-1, with TRBD2 matching over 13 bases. Germline V gives CDR1 MGHRA, CDR2 YSYEKL. V shed 1 base and J 3 bases; nucleotides not matched to a gene: 5. The CDR3 is made up of 18 amino acids. In DNA, the CDR3 is TGCGCCAGCAGCCAAGGAAGGACTAGCGGGAGTCACACCGGGGAGCTGTTTTTT. Protein: CASSQGRTSGSHTGELFF.